Following are 2 T cell receptor beta chains from one sample sequenced in a study of cytomegalovirus exposure and HLA in healthy donors (dated by TCRdb to the late 2010s). Library preparation was by the immunoSEQ multiplex PCR assay. A mixture of 60 forward primers for TCR Vbeta segments and 13 reverse primers for TCR Jbeta segments was used in the multiplex PCR. The table was pulled from immuneACCESS by TCRdb, which kept in-frame rearrangements only. Such tables lose some clones; where checked, under half of the loss comes from unresolved V genes, and the rest has no known cause. The data table for this sample lists about 160,000 clones. 1.3% of the sample comes from the top ten. The sample taken for sequencing was PBMCs. These receptors were collected from a woman in her fifties or sixties in good health and CMV-seronegative.

The chain carries TRBV13 and TRBJ2-7; 7 nucleotides match TRBD1. CDR3 length equals 13 residues. Germline CDR1 and CDR2: PRHDT and FYEKMQ (reference sequence). V was pared by 5 bases and J by 2 bases, with 3 bases of the junction left unmatched. This chain's CDR3 is CASSRDRAYEQYF. CDR3 sequence (DNA): TGTGCCAGCAGCCGCGACAGGGCCTACGAGCAGTACTTC.

The rearrangement uses TRBV7-8 and TRBJ2-7; 8 bases are shared with TRBD1. V shed 1 base, J shed 5 bases, and the junction held 4 bases outside the gene matches. This CDR3 spans 14 amino acids. Germline V lookup: CDR1 SGHVS, CDR2 FQNEAQ. This CDR3 reads CASSLGTGRHEQYF. CDR3 sequence (DNA): TGTGCCAGCAGCTTAGGGACAGGGCGCCACGAGCAGTACTTC.